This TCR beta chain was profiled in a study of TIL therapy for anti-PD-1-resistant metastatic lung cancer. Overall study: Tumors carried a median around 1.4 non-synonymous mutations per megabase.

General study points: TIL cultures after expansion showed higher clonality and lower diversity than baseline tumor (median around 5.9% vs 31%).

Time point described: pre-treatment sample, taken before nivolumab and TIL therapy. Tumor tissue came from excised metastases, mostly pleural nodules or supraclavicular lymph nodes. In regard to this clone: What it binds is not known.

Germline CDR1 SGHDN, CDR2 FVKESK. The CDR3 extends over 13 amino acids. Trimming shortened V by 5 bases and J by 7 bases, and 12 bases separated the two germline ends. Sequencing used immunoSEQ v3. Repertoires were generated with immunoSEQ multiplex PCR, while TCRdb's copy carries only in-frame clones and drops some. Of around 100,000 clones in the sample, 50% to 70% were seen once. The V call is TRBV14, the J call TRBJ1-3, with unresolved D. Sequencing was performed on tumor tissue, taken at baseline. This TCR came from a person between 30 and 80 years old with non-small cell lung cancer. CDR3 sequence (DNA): TGTGCCAGCAGCTCAGTGGTTCGGAACACCATATATTTT. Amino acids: CASSSVVRNTIYF.